The text below deals with one T cell receptor beta chain. Just one base apart from a much larger clone, this may be a read error. The data were taken from a study of tumor and adjacent non-tumor tissue in lung cancer. Three rounds of nested PCR, following a modified ARM-PCR protocol, produced the TCRbeta library. TCRdb fed the multiplex PCR reads into MiXCR, producing one record per CDR3 protein. Seen here are 98,000 or so distinct CDR3 sequences, 80% observed once, and the top ten hold around 30%. This sample's RNA came from whole unsorted tissue. More than 3 cm separated this lung sample from the edge of the tumor. The germline V gene has CDR1 SGHAT and CDR2 FQNNGV. V lost 3 bases and J lost 7, with 18 bases in between. The CDR3 has 15 residues.

This TCR derives from a man aged 55 to 70 with small cell lung cancer. This sequence joins TRBV11-2 and TRBJ2-5; TRBD1 might be the D (5 bases). Sequenced: distant non-tumor lung tissue. The CDR3 loop reads CASSFTTVTKVTQYF. CDR3 nucleotides: TGTGCCAGCAGCTTTACGACAGTGACAAAGGTGACCCAGTACTTC.